What follows are 10 T cell receptor beta chains derived from one specimen sequenced in a study of T-cell reconstitution after alpha-beta-depleted transplantation in children. The TCRbeta library was prepared with unique molecular identifiers. MiXCR, run by TCRdb on the PCR reads, gives a single entry per CDR3 protein. The table has about 200,000 distinct CDR3 sequences, 7% to 9% seen once; the top ten hold 35%. The sequences come from PBMCs, mostly from graft donor cells, collected 360 days after TCRalphabeta/CD19-depleted stem cell transplant. These receptors originate from a male patient between 2 and 9 years old who had a stem cell transplant for acute myeloid leukemia, so the T cells may come from the graft donor.

The chain joins TRBV4-2 to TRBJ1-4; D may be TRBD1 (6 bases). The V end was cut by 2 bases, the J end by 4 bases, with 11 bases between. The CDR3 totals 15 residues. In germline, CDR1 is LGHNA, CDR2 YNFKEQ. Here the CDR3 reads CASSQKQGYNEKLFF. Written as DNA, the CDR3 is TGTGCCAGCAGCCAAAAACAGGGTTATAATGAAAAACTGTTTTTT.

The V gene is TRBV7-9, the J gene TRBJ2-5, with 9 nucleotides matching TRBD1. The trim removed 5 bases at V and 5 bases at J, leaving 12 bases unmatched. This CDR3 comprises 16 residues. The germline gives CDR1 SEHNR, CDR2 FQNEAQ (reference sequence). This CDR3 is CASSAIPGQGGETQYF. CDR3 in DNA: TGTGCCAGCAGCGCGATACCGGGACAGGGAGGGGAGACCCAGTACTTC.

On this clonotype itself: At one of its ends the junction is not consistent with the germline gene, which may arise from a read error. This rearrangement joins TRBV29-1 to TRBJ2-5; TRBD2 matches 8 bases. The CDR3 extends over 13 amino acids. CDR1 and CDR2 (germline): SQVTM, ANQGSEA. CDR3: CGVGLALKETQYF. CDR3 bases: TGCGGCGTTGGACTAGCTTTGAAGGAGACCCAGTACTTC.

This clonotype was recorded many times. The chain uses TRBV24-1 and TRBJ1-6; D is possibly TRBD1 (5 bases). The CDR3 sequence is 13 residues long. Looked up from germline, CDR1 is KGHDR and CDR2 is SFDVKD. V was shortened by 7 bases and J by 7 bases, with 10 bases between the two germline ends. The CDR3 loop reads CATSRDGNSPLHF. The CDR3 DNA is TGTGCCACCAGCCGGGACGGGAATTCACCCCTCCACTTT.

The table lists this clonotype with many counts. V is TRBV12-3 or TRBV12-4 and J is TRBJ2-2; 7 bases match TRBD1. With 3 bases clipped from V and 3 bases from J, the junction kept 1 base outside the gene matches. The CDR3 totals 14 residues. The CDR3 sequence is CASSLGQHTGELFF. CDR3 bases: TGTGCCAGCAGTTTGGGACAGCACACCGGGGAGCTGTTTTTT.

This clonotype was picked up a small number of times. The J gene is TRBJ2-7, the V gene TRBV24-1, with 13 nucleotides matching TRBD2. CDR1 and CDR2 from the germline V gene are KGHDR and SFDVKD. V shed 5 bases and J 5 bases; nucleotides not matched to a gene: 8. The CDR3 loop spans 16 amino acids. Here the CDR3 reads CATSGGTSGDMDEQYV. CDR3 DNA sequence: TGTGCCACCAGTGGCGGGACTAGCGGGGATATGGACGAGCAGTACGTC.

This clonotype showed up many times. The CDR3 is CSAEKLAGVETQYF. CDR3 DNA sequence: TGCAGTGCGGAGAAACTAGCGGGAGTGGAGACCCAGTACTTC. The chain combines TRBV20-1 with TRBJ2-5; 11 nucleotides match TRBD2. V dropped 6 bases and J dropped 5; count of bases not matched to a gene: 8. This CDR3 contains 14 residues. Germline CDR1 reads DFQATT; CDR2 reads SNEGSKA (reference sequence).

This clonotype was counted between two and nine times. The chain couples TRBV30 to TRBJ2-7; no definite D call. V lost 1 base and J lost 8, with 12 bases in between. CDR1 and CDR2 (germline): GTSNPN, SVGIG (reference sequence). CDR3 length: 12 amino acids. The CDR3 sequence is CAWSENRVKQYV. DNA of the CDR3: TGTGCCTGGAGTGAAAACCGGGTCAAGCAGTACGTC.

A few counts support this clonotype. The chain recombines TRBV29-1 with TRBJ2-7; D may match TRBD1 or TRBD2 (5 bases each). Between the trimmed V and J ends, which lost 1 base and 2 bases, there was a span of 9 bases. The CDR3 sequence is 13 residues long. Germline V gene lookup returns CDR1 SQVTM and CDR2 ANQGSEA. Here the CDR3 reads CSVEGQRAYEQYV. The CDR3, as DNA: TGCAGCGTTGAAGGACAGAGGGCCTACGAGCAGTACGTC.

The chain carries TRBV15 and TRBJ2-3, with D possibly TRBD2 on 6 matching bases. The CDR3 length is 16 residues. CDR1 is LNHNV, CDR2 YYDKDF, per germline (reference sequence). V was clipped by 1 base and J by 2 bases, with 13 bases between them. The CDR3 DNA sequence: TGTGCCACCAGCAGAGTCCGGGACTTCTTCACAGATACGCAGTATTTT. As protein: CATSRVRDFFTDTQYF. The variable domain in full, with the rest retrieved from reference TRBV15 and TRBJ2-3, is DAMVIQNPRYQVTQFGKPVTLSCSQTLNHNVMYWYQQKSSQAPKLLFHYYDKDFNNEADTPDNFQSRRPNTSFCFLDIRSPGLGDTAMYLCATSRVRDFFTDTQYFGPGTRLTVL.